This TCR beta chain was profiled in a study of T cell changes during pregnancy in multiple sclerosis. The protocol was immunoSEQ multiplex PCR, while the TCRdb copy is restricted to in-frame clones and leaves out a portion. The data contain tens of thousands of clones, more than 70% of them singletons. This CDR3 is 16 amino acids long. Looked up from germline, CDR1 is MGHDK and CDR2 is SYGVNS. J was trimmed by 6 bases and V by 4 bases; bases with no gene match: 7. This clone appeared a few times. This TCR came from a female donor in good health, enrolled as a control in a pregnancy study. The input for sequencing was CD4+ T cells from peripheral blood mononuclear cells, taken in the first trimester of pregnancy. The chain carries TRBV25-1 and TRBJ1-6; 9 bases align to TRBD1. Here the CDR3 reads CASSAVGQGRNSPLHF. The CDR3 nucleotides are TGTGCCAGCAGTGCGGTCGGACAGGGGCGTAATTCACCCCTCCACTTT.